Shown below are 8 T cell receptor beta chains from a single sample sequenced in a study of control samples from healthy donors and cancer patients. Clones were read by immunoSEQ multiplex PCR, and TCRdb kept only the in-frame ones, dropping some. This sample has some 140,000 clones, with roughly 92% found just once. The source material was blood. The receptors shown here come from a young man in good health.

The chain uses TRBV4-2 and TRBJ2-1, with D possibly TRBD2 on 6 matching bases. The CDR3 runs 19 residues. With 1 base removed from V and 0 bases from J, the gap between germline ends came to 19 bases. CDR1 is LGHNA, CDR2 YNFKEQ, per germline. CDR3 region: CASSQVSTSLKSSYNEQFF. In DNA form, the CDR3 reads TGTGCCAGCAGCCAAGTCTCCACTAGCTTAAAAAGCTCCTACAATGAGCAGTTCTTC.

This clone has just one count. The genes are TRBV5-6 and TRBJ1-5, with unresolved D. Germline-derived CDR1 and CDR2 are SGHDT and YYEEEE. The V and J ends lost 2 bases and 3 bases respectively, with 12 bases between them. The CDR3 runs 15 residues. CDR3: CASSLSPDPNQPQHF. The DNA of the CDR3 is TGTGCCAGCAGCTTATCCCCGGATCCCAATCAGCCCCAGCATTTT.

V and J are TRBV4-1 and TRBJ2-1; weak D call: TRBD1 (5 bases). The V end was cut by 2 bases, the J end by 7 bases, with 9 bases between. Per germline, CDR1 MGHRA and CDR2 YSYEKL. This CDR3 comprises 13 residues. The CDR3 region is CASSQPHRNEQFF. Written as DNA, the CDR3 is TGCGCCAGCAGCCAACCCCACAGGAATGAGCAGTTCTTC.

This chain links TRBV6-1 with TRBJ1-4; TRBD1 matches 7 bases. V trimming: 2 bases; J trimming: 7 bases; junction bases outside the gene matches: 7. Germline CDR1 and CDR2: MNHNS and SASEGT. The CDR3 length is 15 residues. The CDR3 DNA sequence: TGTGCCAGCAGTGAAAGTACAGGGGTTTTTGAAAAACTGTTTTTT. Residues: CASSESTGVFEKLFF.

V usage is TRBV30 and J usage is TRBJ2-1; possible D gene TRBD1, 5 bases. Deletions cut 2 bases from V and 8 bases from J, with 19 bases between. The CDR3 is 15 amino acids. Germline V gene data show CDR1 as GTSNPN and CDR2 as SVGIG (reference sequence). CDR3 region: CAWSTHRISRYEQFF. The CDR3 region has the DNA TGTGCCTGGAGTACGCACAGGATTTCGAGGTATGAGCAGTTCTTC.

The V gene is TRBV5-3, the J gene TRBJ1-5; D unclear. TRBV5-3 is placed among ORFs of uncertain function. The CDR3 totals 16 residues. V was clipped by 1 base and J by 0 bases, with 11 bases between them. CDR3 residues: CARSLLMTDSNQPQHF. DNA for the CDR3: TGTGCCAGAAGCTTGTTAATGACGGATAGCAATCAGCCCCAGCATTTT.

The chain links TRBV10-3 to TRBJ1-1; 7 bases align to TRBD1. The junction had 15 bases not matched to a gene; V was cut back by 0 bases and J by 11 bases. The germline CDR1 and CDR2 sequences are ENHRY and SYGVKD. The CDR3 consists of 16 residues. CDR3 coding DNA: TGTGCCATCAGTGAGTCGATTCCCGCAGGGGGTCAAGGGGCTTTCTTT. Translated: CAISESIPAGGQGAFF.

The CDR3 sequence: CASSPDGYTDTQYF. The CDR3 bases are TGTGCCAGCAGCCCAGACGGATACACAGATACGCAGTATTTT. The chain links TRBV11-2 to TRBJ2-3; D is unresolved. Trimming took 5 bases from V and 2 from J, leaving 11 bases between them. The CDR3 is 14 amino acids. Germline loops: CDR1 SGHAT, CDR2 FQNNGV.